This TCR beta chain was found in a study of blood T cells in healthy people across ages. Study in general: The template switching approach captured approximately one barcoded beta molecule for every two T cells. Study-level results: A roughly linear age-dependent decrease characterized TCR beta diversity per million T cells.

The CDR3 covers 18 residues. Per the germline V gene, CDR1 is MDHEN and CDR2 is SYDVKM. The ends were cut back, 2 bases at V and 3 bases at J, with 20 bases in the middle. Comment on this clonotype: Antigen specificity is unknown.

The extraction recovered at least 5.5 micrograms of total RNA per sample. Through a sample-barcoded 5' primer and a J-beta primer mix, a second PCR was run for roughly 6 to 12 cycles. A template-switch adaptor with 12 random nucleotides tagged each cDNA molecule. TCRdb independently ran MiXCR on the 5' RACE reads; one entry per CDR3 protein. The repertoire includes about 1,000,000 distinct CDR3 sequences, 45% of them detected once, and approximately 19% sits in the top ten. This chain links TRBV28 with TRBJ2-1; D is perhaps TRBD1 (5 bases). The sample taken for sequencing was blood. This TCR came from a woman aged 55-70 years in good health. The CDR3 reads CASSLRSITGTFYNEQFF. CDR3 coding DNA: TGTGCCAGCAGTTTAAGATCTATAACAGGTACCTTCTACAATGAGCAGTTCTTC.